These T cell receptor beta chains were read from a single sample in a study of blood T cell repertoires in COVID-19. TCRdb's copy holds only in-frame clones and misses some; the assay was immunoSEQ multiplex PCR. This sample has about 190,000 clones; roughly nine tenths occur once, and the top ten carry approximately 6.7%. The sample was peripheral blood. The receptor source for this set is a man aged 40-49 years with acute or convalescent COVID-19. CDR3s include the opening cysteine and the closing phenylalanine or tryptophan. The order of the fields is J gene, V gene, clone size, D gene, CDR3 DNA, CDR3 protein. D genes are given only for firm matches. Clone size, where shown, is once, few, many, or a class for clones that have expanded.

>TRBJ1-6|TRBV6-5|few|-
TGTGCCAGCAGAGGAAGGGGGAATTCACCCCTCCACTTT
CASRGRGNSPLHF
>TRBJ1-1|TRBV25-1|-|-
TGTGCCAGCAGTCCCCACAAATCGGGCACTGAAGCTTTCTTT
CASSPHKSGTEAFF
>TRBJ2-5|TRBV2|-|-
TGTGCCAGCACTAGAGACAGAAATCAAGAGACCCAGTACTTC
CASTRDRNQETQYF
>TRBJ2-2|TRBV15|-|TRBD1
TGTGCCACCAGCAGATCCCAGGGACAGGGGCGCACCGGGGAGCTGTTTTTT
CATSRSQGQGRTGELFF
>TRBJ1-2|TRBV7-2|-|TRBD1
TGTGCCAGCAGCTTAGACGGGACAGGGCGCCTATACACCTTC
CASSLDGTGRLYTF
>TRBJ1-2|TRBV4-1|-|-
TGCGCCAGCAGTACAGAAGTCGCCTATGGCTACACCTTC
CASSTEVAYGYTF
>TRBJ1-2|TRBV6-4|-|-
TGTGCCAGCAAGTTCGAGACTTCAGCTAACTATGGCTACATCTTC
CASKFETSANYGYIF
>TRBJ1-2|TRBV5-4|-|TRBD1
TGTGCCAGCAGACTATCCGGGACAGGGCTTGGCTACACCTTC
CASRLSGTGLGYTF
>TRBJ1-2|TRBV4-3|-|TRBD1
TGCGCCAGCAGCCAAGCGGGACAGGGGGCAGCGTATGGCTACACCTTC
CASSQAGQGAAYGYTF
>TRBJ2-5|TRBV5-1|-|TRBD1
TGCGCCAGCAGCCCCGGGACAGGGGGCGATCAAGAGACCCAGTACTTC
CASSPGTGGDQETQYF
>TRBJ1-1|TRBV6-5|-|-
TGTGCCAGCAGGGGGGTAGGGGAGGGAACTGAAGCTTTCTTT
CASRGVGEGTEAFF
>TRBJ1-1|TRBV13|-|TRBD1
TGTGCCAGCAGCTCCCTGGACAGGGGGGACACTGAAGCTTTCTTT
CASSSLDRGDTEAFF
>TRBJ1-1|TRBV28|-|-
TGTGCCAGCAGTTTTGGACAGACCACTGAAGCTTTCTTT
CASSFGQTTEAFF
>TRBJ2-3|TRBV4-1|-|TRBD2
TGCGCCAGCAGCCAGGTAGCGGGGGGCAGCACAGATACGCAGTATTTT
CASSQVAGGSTDTQYF
>TRBJ1-1|TRBV5-1|few|TRBD1
TGCGCCAGCAGCGGGACAGGGGGAGGTACTGAAGCTTTCTTT
CASSGTGGGTEAFF
>TRBJ1-2|TRBV5-6|-|-
TGTGCCAGCAGCTTGGTAAGGGGTAGGGCTCATGGCTACACCTTC
CASSLVRGRAHGYTF
>TRBJ1-2|TRBV6-5|-|-
TGTGCCAGCCTCCGCGGATACTATGGCTACACCTTC
CASLRGYYGYTF
>TRBJ2-7|TRBV7-2|-|-
TGTGCCAGCAGCATCAGGGTCGGGGAGCAGTACTTC
CASSIRVGEQYF
>TRBJ1-1|TRBV4-3|-|-
TGCGCCAGCAGCCGTTCCATTACCAGCAGGGCTGAAGCTTTCTTT
CASSRSITSRAEAFF
>TRBJ2-7|TRBV7-9|-|TRBD1
TGTGCCAGCAGCCCATGGGACAGGGGGTCCTACGAGCAGTACTTC
CASSPWDRGSYEQYF
>TRBJ2-3|TRBV7-3|-|-
TGTGCCAGCAGCTTAAGAGTTGGGGGGGCTGCCACAGATACGCAGTATTTT
CASSLRVGGAATDTQYF
>TRBJ1-4|TRBV10-2|-|TRBD1
TGCGCCAGCCGACAGGGGAGTGAAAAACTGTTTTTT
CASRQGSEKLFF
>TRBJ1-3|TRBV19|-|-
TGTGCCAGTAGTTTTAGATCCGGAAACACCATATATTTT
CASSFRSGNTIYF
>TRBJ2-5|TRBV5-1|once|TRBD1
TGCGCCAGCAGCTTGGACAGGGGGCATTCGGAGACCCAGTACTTC
CASSLDRGHSETQYF
>TRBJ1-2|TRBV30|-|-
TGTGCCTGGAGTGCCGTGGGACACGACTATGGCTACACCTTC
CAWSAVGHDYGYTF
>TRBJ1-4|TRBV18|once|-
TGTGCCAGCTCACCAAGGCAGGCTACTTCCAATGAAAAACTGTTTTTT
CASSPRQATSNEKLFF
>TRBJ2-5|TRBV5-1|-|-
TGCGCCAGCAGCTTGGCCGTGGCAGCGACTATGCAAGAGACCCAGTACTTC
CASSLAVAATMQETQYF
>TRBJ1-6|TRBV6-5|few|-
TGTGCCAGCAGGGGCGGACAGCCAAATTCACCCCTCCACTTT
CASRGGQPNSPLHF
>TRBJ2-3|TRBV7-2|-|-
TGTGCCAGCAGCTTAGGACAGGAGCTTGCAGATACGCAGTATTTT
CASSLGQELADTQYF
>TRBJ2-1|TRBV11-2|-|-
TGTGCCAGCAGCTTATGGGGAGATGAGCAGTTCTTC
CASSLWGDEQFF
>TRBJ2-1|TRBV24-1|-|-
TGTGCCACCAGTGACAGGTGGGATGAGCAGTTCTTC
CATSDRWDEQFF
>TRBJ2-7|TRBV6-5|-|-
TGTGCCAGCAGTTACTCGGTGAGCTCCCTCCGGGTCGGGCAGTACTTC
CASSYSVSSLRVGQYF
>TRBJ1-4|TRBV7-2|-|TRBD1
TGTGCCAGCAGCTTCGACAGGGACCAGGGGAAACTGTTTTTT
CASSFDRDQGKLFF
>TRBJ1-5|TRBV3-1/TRBV3-2|-|-
TGTGCCAGCAGCCAAGAGGGGAACAGGGCTAGCAATCAGCCCCAGCATTTT
CASSQEGNRASNQPQHF
>TRBJ2-2|TRBV5-1|-|-
TGCGCCAGCAGCTTGGAAGGTGCGGGCACCGGGGAGCTGTTTTTT
CASSLEGAGTGELFF
>TRBJ1-1|TRBV7-9|-|-
TGTGCCAGCAGCACCAACAGGGTAATGAACACTGAAGCTTTCTTT
CASSTNRVMNTEAFF
>TRBJ2-5|TRBV6-4|once|TRBD2
TGTGCCAGCAGCCTAGCGGGGGGAGGGGAGACCCAGTACTTC
CASSLAGGGETQYF
>TRBJ1-1|TRBV12-3/TRBV12-4|-|-
TGTGCCAGCAGTTTAGCCCAGGGCACTGAAGCTTTCTTT
CASSLAQGTEAFF
>TRBJ2-5|TRBV5-1|-|TRBD2
TGCGCCAGCAGCTTGAGCACTAGCGGGGGGGCAGAGACCCAGTACTTC
CASSLSTSGGAETQYF
>TRBJ1-1|TRBV7-8|-|TRBD1
TGTGCCAGCAGCTTTCAGACAGGGATGAACACTGAAGCTTTCTTT
CASSFQTGMNTEAFF
>TRBJ2-1|TRBV2|-|-
TGTGCCAGCAGTGGGGGGACACCTCACTACAATGAGCAGTTCTTC
CASSGGTPHYNEQFF
>TRBJ2-5|TRBV7-7|-|TRBD1
TGTGCTAGCAGCTTAGAGGGACAGGCCCCGCTGGAGACCCAGTACTTC
CASSLEGQAPLETQYF
>TRBJ2-7|TRBV9|once|-
TGTGCCAGCAGCCAATCCCCGGACAGCGAGCAGTACTTC
CASSQSPDSEQYF
>TRBJ2-3|TRBV11-2|-|-
TGTGCCAGCAGCTTAGGGTCCTACACAGATACGCAGTATTTT
CASSLGSYTDTQYF
>TRBJ2-1|TRBV6-5|-|-
TGTGCCAGCAGTACGCAGGGTGCTGAGCAGTTCTTC
CASSTQGAEQFF